This passage covers 15 T cell receptor beta chains from one sample sequenced in a study of early stage breast cancer tumors. Only in-frame clones appear in the TCRdb table, and some are missing; sequencing was by immunoSEQ multiplex PCR. The repertoire holds about 72,000 clones, with under 85% as singletons. Sequencing was carried out using blood. These receptors all stem from a person between 55 and 69 years old with breast cancer.

The J gene is TRBJ1-2, the V gene TRBV19; 8 positions agree with TRBD1. The trim removed 9 bases at V and 6 bases at J, leaving 21 bases unmatched. The CDR3 covers 17 residues. Germline V gene data show CDR1 as LNHDA and CDR2 as SQIVND (reference sequence). The DNA for the CDR3 is TGTGCCAGAAAGTGCGATCTCCGGGACAGGAGCCGCGATGGCTACACCTTC. Its translation: CARKCDLRDRSRDGYTF.

The chain links TRBV4-1 to TRBJ2-4; tentatively, D is TRBD1 (6 bases). This CDR3 has 17 amino acids. Trimming removed 2 bases at V and 1 base at J, with 15 bases between. In germline, CDR1 is MGHRA, CDR2 YSYEKL. The CDR3: CASSQPTATGAKNIQYF. In nucleotides, the CDR3 is TGCGCCAGCAGCCAACCGACAGCCACAGGGGCCAAAAACATTCAGTACTTC.

This clone is a singleton in its sample. The gene calls are TRBV7-9 and TRBJ2-2; D may be TRBD1 (5 bases). V shed 11 bases and J shed 3 bases, with 13 bases lying between them. The CDR3 covers 13 residues. Germline CDR1 SEHNR, CDR2 FQNEAQ (reference sequence). The CDR3 loop is CASRRGDTGELFF. CDR3 nucleotide sequence: TGTGCCTCAAGAAGGGGCGACACCGGGGAGCTGTTTTTT.

The chain links TRBV6-7 to TRBJ1-1; D unclear. TRBV6-7 is an ORF, with its function uncertain. The CDR3 sequence is 16 residues long. Trimming cost V 1 base and J 6 bases, with 18 bases left between them. The CDR3 coding sequence is TGTGCCAGCAGTTACTACCGGGAGGATCGCCTCCCTGAAGCTTTCTTT. Its translation is CASSYYREDRLPEAFF.

Comment on this clone: Relative to the germline gene, one junction end is altered; a read error may explain this. The chain is built from TRBV7-2 and TRBJ2-7; D is perhaps TRBD2 (6 bases). The germline V gene encodes CDR1 SGHTA and CDR2 FQGNSA. This CDR3 region has 12 residues. As DNA, the CDR3 is TGTGCCAGCAGCTATTTAGCGGAGGGACCGGCCTTC. It encodes CASSYLAEGPAF.

The chain employs TRBV6-5 and TRBJ2-1; the D is unclear. The CDR3 covers 13 residues. Germline values: CDR1 MNHEY, CDR2 SVGAGI. Trimming left V 5 bases short and J 7 bases short, with 12 bases between. CDR3 in amino acids: CASSPYPPNEQFF. CDR3 sequence (DNA): TGTGCCAGCAGTCCCTATCCTCCGAATGAGCAGTTCTTC.

The chain has TRBV30 and TRBJ2-1, with D possibly being TRBD2 (5 bases). V lost 3 bases, J lost 12 bases, and 12 bases lay in between. The germline V gene has CDR1 GTSNPN and CDR2 SVGIG (reference sequence). CDR3 length: 11 amino acids. DNA of the CDR3: TGTGCCTGGAGCGAAAGAGGGCGGCAGTTCTTC. Protein product: CAWSERGRQFF.

This sequence joins TRBV30 and TRBJ1-4; 7 bases agree with TRBD1. Trimming took 5 bases from V and 7 from J; bases not matched to a gene: 4. The CDR3 sequence is 12 residues long. Germline V lookup: CDR1 GTSNPN, CDR2 SVGIG (reference sequence). In DNA, the CDR3 is TGTGCCTGGCCAGGGGGGGGTGAAAAACTGTTTTTT. Protein product: CAWPGGGEKLFF. Full variable domain (remainder filled in from reference TRBV30 and TRBJ1-4): SQTIHQWPATLVQPVGSPLSLECTVEGTSNPNLYWYRQAAGRGLQLLFYSVGIGQISSEVPQNLSASRPQDRQFILSSKKLLLSDSGFYLCAWPGGGEKLFFGSGTQLSVL.

The chain recombines TRBV5-1 with TRBJ2-1; 9 bases fit TRBD2. The CDR3 is made up of 16 amino acids. CDR1 SGHRS and CDR2 YFSETQ come from the germline V gene. Trimming at V came to 4 bases and at J to 0 bases, leaving 5 bases not matched to a gene. The CDR3 here is CASSEDSGSSYNEQFF. As DNA, the CDR3 is TGCGCCAGCAGCGAAGATAGCGGGAGCTCCTACAATGAGCAGTTCTTC.

This chain links TRBV7-9 with TRBJ2-1, with 9 bases that match TRBD2. In germline, CDR1 is SEHNR, CDR2 FQNEAQ (reference sequence). The CDR3 consists of 16 residues. The trim removed 5 bases at V and 6 bases at J, leaving 11 bases unmatched. CDR3 DNA sequence: TGTGCCAGCAGCACCCTGGGCGGGAGGGCTCTCAATGAGCAGTTCTTC. It specifies CASSTLGGRALNEQFF.

The chain employs TRBV4-1 and TRBJ2-2, with D possibly TRBD2 on 6 matching bases. CDR1 is MGHRA, CDR2 YSYEKL, per germline. The CDR3 length is 13 residues. Trimming pared 10 bases from V and 2 bases from J, leaving 11 bases between. The CDR3 protein is CATRDSNTGELFF. The CDR3 bases are TGCGCCACCCGGGACTCAAACACCGGGGAGCTGTTTTTT.

V is TRBV2 and J is TRBJ2-3, with D uncertain. With 2 bases removed from V and 0 bases from J, the gap between germline ends came to 6 bases. The CDR3 contains 14 residues. Germline V gene lookup returns CDR1 SNHLY and CDR2 FYNNEI. The CDR3 nucleotides are TGTGCCAGCAGTGAATTGGTTAGCACAGATACGCAGTATTTT. Its translation: CASSELVSTDTQYF.

This chain joins TRBV4-3 and TRBJ1-1; a weak D match, TRBD1 (5 bases). Trimming removed 1 base at V and 3 bases at J, with 15 bases between. The CDR3 contains 16 residues. Per the germline V gene, CDR1 is LGHNA and CDR2 is YSLEER. CDR3: CASSQAVGGLDTEAFF. DNA for the CDR3: TGCGCCAGCAGCCAAGCGGTGGGGGGTTTGGACACTGAAGCTTTCTTT.

The V and J genes are TRBV5-4 and TRBJ1-1; D call uncertain. Trimming left V 0 bases short and J 3 bases short, with 9 bases between. The CDR3 loop spans 14 amino acids. Germline V gene data show CDR1 as SGHNT and CDR2 as YYREEE (reference sequence). CDR3 sequence reads: CASSLGPLDTEAFF. The CDR3 DNA follows: TGTGCCAGCAGCTTGGGGCCCTTGGACACTGAAGCTTTCTTT.

The genes are TRBV9 and TRBJ1-2; D is possibly TRBD1 (6 bases). The CDR3 spans 15 residues. Trimming stripped 0 bases from V and 3 bases from J, with 12 bases between. Germline CDR1 reads SGDLS; CDR2 reads YYNGEE. In DNA form, the CDR3 reads TGTGCCAGCAGCGTAGATCAGGGGCTGGACTATGGCTACACCTTC. This codes for CASSVDQGLDYGYTF.